This T cell receptor beta chain was identified during a study of blood T cell repertoires in COVID-19. Study summary: PBMCs, B-cell-depleted T cells, or T cells provided the cDNA or gDNA that made up the material.

Germline V CDR1 and CDR2: LGHNA, YSLEER. J gave up 4 bases and V 1 base, and 12 bases lay outside the gene matches. This CDR3 is 18 amino acids long. In the original analysis: Estimation of nucleated cell counts was performed using reference gene primer amplification. Profiling relied on immunoSEQ multiplex PCR, and the TCRdb table lists in-frame clones only, not all of them. V, J and clone size reflect that table, while D and trimming were determined from the DNA. The sample consists of around 200,000 clones, 89% of them appearing once. Cohorts were assigned according to the clinical history that participants reported. For recovered donors of Cohort 3, there were two negative PCRs, clearance, or symptom resolution.

The chain couples TRBV4-3 to TRBJ2-1, with 8 bases that match TRBD1. Material for sequencing was PBMCs or T cells enriched from blood (not recorded which). The sequence was collected from a woman under 30 who had recovered from COVID-19. The CDR3 loop is CASSQAAPGGAGYNEQFF. The CDR3 nucleotides read TGCGCCAGCAGCCAAGCAGCGCCAGGGGGCGCCGGATACAATGAGCAGTTCTTC.